The clone carrying this T cell receptor beta chain was observed a single time. Germline CDR1 reads SGHTA; CDR2 reads FQGNSA. The length of the CDR3 is 17 residues. Losses at the gene ends were 1 base for V and 5 bases for J; bases not matched to a gene: 13. This PCR relied on a set of 60 Vbeta primers and 13 Jbeta primers. Repertoires were generated with immunoSEQ multiplex PCR, while TCRdb's copy carries only in-frame clones and drops some. The data contain approximately 150,000 clones, 84% of them seen just once; the ten biggest clones take up over 2%. This entry belongs to a study of cytomegalovirus exposure and HLA in healthy donors.

The receptor comes from a boy between 2 and 10 years old in good health and CMV-seronegative. The J gene is TRBJ2-5, the V gene TRBV7-2; 7 bases are a match to TRBD1. Material for sequencing was PBMCs. CDR3 loop: CASSLVAVQGTVETQYF. In nucleotides, the CDR3 is TGTGCCAGCAGCTTAGTAGCCGTACAGGGGACGGTGGAGACCCAGTACTTC.